Following are 6 T cell receptor beta chains from one sample sequenced in a study of CD8+CD57+ T cells in acquired aplastic anemia. The sequenced patients had an expansion of CD8+CD57+ cells seen by flow cytometry. Researchers used genomic DNA as the template to profile TCR beta VDJ and CDR3. TCRdb passed the reads through MiXCR, listing each CDR3 protein once. The top ten hold roughly 0.89% of the sample, which has under 500,000 distinct CDR3 sequences, under 40% seen once. What was sequenced was sorted CD4+, CD8+, or CD8+CD57+ T cells (not recorded which) from PBMCs. All receptors come from a human donor with aplastic anemia.

This clonotype was found a few times. The chain links TRBV14 to TRBJ2-7; D is possibly TRBD1 (6 bases). This CDR3 region has 17 residues. CDR1 and CDR2 (germline): SGHDN, FVKESK. V dropped 1 base and J dropped 1 base, with 17 bases sitting between them. The CDR3 DNA reads TGTGCCAGCAGCCAAGGGCTGCACGGGACAAAATCCTACGAGCAGTACTTC. It codes for CASSQGLHGTKSYEQYF.

The table lists this clonotype with many counts. V is TRBV20-1 and J is TRBJ1-6; perhaps TRBD1 as D (5 bases). The CDR3 has 12 amino acids. The V end lost 8 bases, the J end lost 9 bases, and 14 bases lay between the germline ends. The germline V gene has CDR1 DFQATT and CDR2 SNEGSKA (reference sequence). This chain's CDR3 is CSWGEGSSPLHF. The DNA for the CDR3 is TGCAGTTGGGGGGAGGGGAGTTCACCCCTCCACTTT.

This clonotype was observed a few times. Sequence at one end of the junction differs from germline and may be a read error. The chain has TRBV19 and TRBJ1-6; D gene ambiguous. The CDR3 sequence is 14 residues long. Germline CDR1 and CDR2: LNHDA and SQIVND (reference sequence). The CDR3 region is CPSSYGPGDSPLHF. The CDR3 region has the DNA TGTCCCAGCAGTTACGGGCCTGGTGATTCACCCCTCCACTTT.

This clonotype was seen ten or more times. The chain employs TRBV11-2 and TRBJ2-3, with 12 bases that match TRBD2. Losses at the gene ends were 5 bases for V and 1 base for J; bases not matched to a gene: 7. This CDR3 is built from 17 residues. Germline lookup yields CDR1 SGHAT and CDR2 FQNNGV. This CDR3 reads CASSLFLAGGRTDTQYF. The CDR3 nucleotides read TGTGCCAGCAGCCTATTCCTAGCGGGGGGGCGCACAGATACGCAGTATTTT.

This sequence joins TRBV20-1 and TRBJ2-1, with 14 bases aligning to TRBD2. V was clipped by 6 bases and J by 1 base; unmatched bases: 8. The CDR3 length is 17 residues. The germline V gene has CDR1 DFQATT and CDR2 SNEGSKA (reference sequence). As DNA, the CDR3 is TGCAGTGCGCCGACTAGCGGGGGGGCAAAGTCCTACAATGAGCAGTTCTTC. It yields the protein CSAPTSGGAKSYNEQFF.

This clonotype has a count of ten or more. The chain carries TRBV19 and TRBJ2-7; 9 bases are a match to TRBD2. This CDR3 contains 14 residues. Germline V lookup: CDR1 LNHDA, CDR2 SQIVND (reference sequence). Losses at the gene ends were 5 bases for V and 6 bases for J; bases not matched to a gene: 8. The CDR3 region is CASSGASGNGEQYF. CDR3 nucleotide sequence: TGTGCCAGTAGTGGGGCTAGCGGGAATGGCGAGCAGTACTTC.